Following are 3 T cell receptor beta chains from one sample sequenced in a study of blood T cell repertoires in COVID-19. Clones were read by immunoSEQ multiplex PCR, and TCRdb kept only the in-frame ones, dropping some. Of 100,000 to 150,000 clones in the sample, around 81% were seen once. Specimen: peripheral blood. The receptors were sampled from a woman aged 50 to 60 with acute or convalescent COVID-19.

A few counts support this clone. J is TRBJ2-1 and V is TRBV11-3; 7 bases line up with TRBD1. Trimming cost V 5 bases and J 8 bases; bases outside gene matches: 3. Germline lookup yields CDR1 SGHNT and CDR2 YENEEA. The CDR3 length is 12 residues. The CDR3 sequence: CASSPDRDEQFF. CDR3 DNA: TGTGCCAGCAGCCCTGACAGGGATGAGCAGTTCTTC.

CDR3 in amino acids: CASSLGRQSYGYTF. CDR3 DNA: TGTGCCAGCAGCTTAGGGCGACAAAGCTATGGCTACACCTTC. This rearrangement joins TRBV11-2 to TRBJ1-2; D gene uncertain. The CDR3 extends over 14 amino acids. Germline-derived CDR1 and CDR2 are SGHAT and FQNNGV. Between the trimmed V and J ends, which lost 1 base and 4 bases, there was a span of 10 bases.

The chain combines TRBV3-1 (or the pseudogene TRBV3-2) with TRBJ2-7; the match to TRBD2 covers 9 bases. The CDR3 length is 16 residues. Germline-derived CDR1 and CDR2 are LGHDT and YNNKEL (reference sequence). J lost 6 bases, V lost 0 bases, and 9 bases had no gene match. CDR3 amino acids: CASSQDLRRLAAEQYF. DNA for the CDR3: TGTGCCAGCAGCCAAGATCTCAGGAGACTAGCGGCCGAGCAGTACTTC.